One and the same sample provided the 28 T cell receptor beta chains below, sequenced in a study of radiotherapy plus CTLA-4 blockade in lung cancer. The repertoire was sequenced with immunoSEQ multiplex PCR; TCRdb's copy has only in-frame clones and lacks some. In the table there are around 45,000 clones, around nine tenths of which are singletons. This specimen consisted of peripheral blood, obtained from a patient treated with radiotherapy plus ipilimumab. The receptors originated from a human donor with non-small cell lung cancer whose response to radiotherapy plus ipilimumab could not be evaluated.

This clone was seen a single time. The chain is built from TRBV10-3 and TRBJ1-1, with D uncertain. This CDR3 spans 13 amino acids. Germline-derived CDR1 and CDR2 are ENHRY and SYGVKD. V was cut by 5 bases and J by 1 base, with 8 bases left in between. The CDR3 region is CAISREGNTEAFF. CDR3 bases: TGTGCCATCAGTCGGGAGGGGAACACTGAAGCTTTCTTT.

Concerning this clone: The same CDR3 is also encoded by other DNA sequences in this sample. This chain links TRBV7-9 with TRBJ2-5, with D perhaps matching TRBD2 (5 bases). V was trimmed by 9 bases and J by 5 bases, leaving 19 bases between them. The length of the CDR3 is 14 residues. The germline CDR1 and CDR2 sequences are SEHNR and FQNEAQ (reference sequence). The CDR3 sequence is CASSFYPTGETQYF. CDR3 bases: TGTGCCAGTAGTTTCTATCCCACGGGGGAGACCCAGTACTTC.

For this clone: Other DNA sequences from this sample encode an identical CDR3 as well. The genes are TRBV2 and TRBJ1-5; 9 bases are a match to TRBD1. The germline CDR1 and CDR2 sequences are SNHLY and FYNNEI. This CDR3 has 14 residues. The ends lost 3 bases at V and 7 bases at J; junction bases unmatched: 4. CDR3 bases: TGTGCCAGCAGTGAGGGACAGGGCAGCCAGCCCCAGCATTTT. Translated, it gives CASSEGQGSQPQHF. Full variable domain (missing parts from reference TRBV2 and TRBJ1-5): EPEVTQTPSHQVTQMGQEVILRCVPISNHLYFYWYRQILGQKVEFLVSFYNNEISEKSEIFDDQFSVERPDGSNFTLKIRSTKLEDSAMYFCASSEGQGSQPQHFGDGTRLSIL.

This clone was observed once. CDR3 sequence (DNA): TGTGCCAGCAGCTTCTGGGGGCGAACAAATCCTACGCACAATGAGCAGTTCTTC. As protein: CASSFWGRTNPTHNEQFF. The chain joins TRBV13 to TRBJ2-1, with a tentative D call TRBD1 (6 bases). V was clipped by 3 bases and J by 5 bases, with 23 bases between them. This CDR3 is built from 18 residues. Germline assignment: CDR1 PRHDT and CDR2 FYEKMQ (reference sequence).

The table lists this clone with a few counts. This CDR3 is CASSIDLSTSGGEQYF. CDR3 bases: TGTGCCAGTAGTATAGATCTGAGCACTAGCGGGGGAGAGCAGTACTTC. The rearrangement joins TRBV19 to TRBJ2-7, with 11 bases identical to TRBD2. This CDR3 has 16 residues. The germline CDR1 and CDR2 sequences are LNHDA and SQIVND (reference sequence). The V and J ends lost 0 bases and 7 bases, in that order; junction bases with no gene match: 8.

CDR3 in DNA: TGTGCCAGCAGTTCGGGGGTATGGACAGATACGCAGTATTTT. Amino acid sequence: CASSSGVWTDTQYF. This sequence joins TRBV28 and TRBJ2-3, with D perhaps matching TRBD2 (6 bases). The CDR3 is made up of 14 amino acids. Per the germline V gene, CDR1 is MDHEN and CDR2 is SYDVKM. V dropped 4 bases and J dropped 3 bases, with 11 bases sitting between them.

This clone appeared a single time. This chain uses TRBV9 with TRBJ2-3, with a weak D call TRBD1 (6 bases). CDR3 length equals 15 residues. V was shortened by 4 bases and J by 2 bases, with 14 bases between the two germline ends. Looked up from germline, CDR1 is SGDLS and CDR2 is YYNGEE. This CDR3 is CASSPRGGPTDTQYF. CDR3 nucleotide sequence: TGTGCCAGCAGCCCGAGAGGGGGTCCCACAGATACGCAGTATTTT.

This clone occurred once. The V call is TRBV23-1, the J call TRBJ1-5, with D hard to call. TRBV23-1 is an ORF for which the function is uncertain. The CDR3 runs to 15 residues. Trimming shortened V by 6 bases and J by 2 bases, and 14 bases separated the two germline ends. Written as DNA, the CDR3 is TGCGCCAGCAGCCGTGCAGCGACTGGCAATCAGCCCCAGCATTTT. Amino acid sequence: CASSRAATGNQPQHF.

Here the CDR3 reads CASSSRRASGNTIYF. In nucleotides, the CDR3 is TGTGCCAGCAGCTCCCGCAGGGCCTCTGGAAACACCATATATTTT. The chain couples TRBV7-2 to TRBJ1-3; maybe TRBD1 (5 bases). The germline V gene has CDR1 SGHTA and CDR2 FQGNSA. Trimming took off 4 bases at V and 0 bases at J, with 10 bases between the two ends. This CDR3 comprises 15 residues.

V is TRBV12-5 and J is TRBJ2-2; D remains ambiguous. The V and J ends lost 6 bases and 7 bases respectively, with 6 bases between them. CDR3 length equals 11 residues. Germline values: CDR1 LGHNT, CDR2 FRNRAP. The CDR3 is CASGLLGELFF. The CDR3 bases are TGTGCTAGTGGCCTTCTCGGGGAGCTGTTTTTT.

The V gene is TRBV5-1, the J gene TRBJ2-3; 9 nucleotides match TRBD2. CDR1 and CDR2 from the germline V gene are SGHRS and YFSETQ. J was trimmed by 1 base and V by 1 base; bases with no gene match: 1. The CDR3 has 15 amino acids. This CDR3 is CASSLWTSGTDTQYF. The CDR3 nucleotides read TGCGCCAGCAGCTTGTGGACTAGCGGCACAGATACGCAGTATTTT.

The rearrangement links TRBV7-9 to TRBJ1-1, with unresolved D. CDR1 and CDR2 from the germline V gene are SEHNR and FQNEAQ (reference sequence). Trimming pared 5 bases from V and 6 bases from J, leaving 10 bases between. CDR3 length: 12 residues. The CDR3 nucleotides read TGTGCCAGCAGCCTCCTTAGATCTGAAGCTTTCTTT. Translated: CASSLLRSEAFF.

The chain employs TRBV5-5 and TRBJ1-5; D unclear. The length of the CDR3 is 13 residues. CDR1 is SGHKS, CDR2 YYEKEE, per germline (reference sequence). Trimming removed 1 base from V and 4 bases from J, with 6 bases in between. CDR3 in amino acids: CASSLIGNQPQHF. The CDR3 coding sequence is TGTGCCAGCAGCTTGATCGGGAATCAGCCCCAGCATTTT.

The J gene is TRBJ2-3, the V gene TRBV27, with 10 bases identical to TRBD1. CDR1 and CDR2 from the germline V gene are MNHEY and SMNVEV (reference sequence). V dropped 6 bases and J dropped 3; count of bases not matched to a gene: 3. The CDR3 contains 14 residues. The chain's CDR3 is CASSRDRGTDTQYF. For the CDR3, the DNA is TGTGCCAGCAGCCGGGACAGGGGAACAGATACGCAGTATTTT.

By proportion, this clone is large (0.1 to 1%). The CDR3 reads CASSGSGGTQETQYF. CDR3 nucleotides: TGTGCCAGCAGCGGGAGCGGGGGGACGCAAGAGACCCAGTACTTC. The chain joins TRBV7-2 to TRBJ2-5; TRBD2 matches at 9 bases. Per the germline V gene, CDR1 is SGHTA and CDR2 is FQGNSA. Trimming removed 5 bases from V and 2 bases from J; junction bases left unmatched: 6. This CDR3 is 15 amino acids long. Supplemented by reference TRBV7-2 and TRBJ2-5, the full variable domain reads GAGVSQSPSNKVTEKGKDVELRCDPISGHTALYWYRQSLGQGLEFLIYFQGNSAPDKSGLPSDRFSAERTGGSVSTLTIQRTQQEDSAVYLCASSGSGGTQETQYFGPGTRLLVL.

This clone showed up just a few times. The rearrangement uses TRBV18 and TRBJ1-2; TRBD1 matches 8 bases. The CDR3 contains 15 residues. V trimming: 2 bases; J trimming: 4 bases; junction bases outside the gene matches: 6. Germline CDR1 is KGHSH and CDR2 is LQKENI. The CDR3, as DNA: TGTGCCAGCTCACCAACCCAACAGGGGGTCTATGGCTACACCTTC. Protein: CASSPTQQGVYGYTF.

This chain links TRBV18 with TRBJ2-3; 12 positions match TRBD2. This CDR3 contains 18 residues. The germline V gene has CDR1 KGHSH and CDR2 LQKENI. Germline trimming cut 3 bases from V and 1 base from J; bases unmatched to any gene: 8. The CDR3, as DNA: TGTGCCAGCTCACCGAGGTCTAGCGGGGGGGCCGGCACAGATACGCAGTATTTT. It codes for CASSPRSSGGAGTDTQYF.

V and J are TRBV28 and TRBJ2-2, with D perhaps matching TRBD1 (5 bases). Germline V gene sequence: CDR1 MDHEN, CDR2 SYDVKM. The CDR3 spans 12 residues. Trimming took off 6 bases at V and 7 bases at J, with 9 bases between the two ends. CDR3 bases: TGTGCCAGCAGGCAGGGTAACGGGGAGCTGTTTTTT. Translated: CASRQGNGELFF.

This clone was observed a single time. V and J are TRBV5-1 and TRBJ2-7, with 9 bases identical to TRBD1. Germline V gene sequence: CDR1 SGHRS, CDR2 YFSETQ. The CDR3 length is 13 residues. Germline trimming cut 5 bases from V and 2 bases from J; bases unmatched to any gene: 2. Here the CDR3 DNA reads TGCGCCAGCAGGGGACAGGGAGCCTACGAGCAGTACTTC. Amino acids: CASRGQGAYEQYF.

The V and J genes are TRBV2 and TRBJ1-5, with TRBD1 matching 8 bases. CDR1 and CDR2 (germline): SNHLY, FYNNEI. V shed 7 bases, J shed 0 bases, and the junction held 14 bases outside the gene matches. The CDR3 covers 18 residues. The CDR3 is CASTNTGGSRISNQPQHF. The CDR3 DNA reads TGTGCCAGCACAAATACAGGGGGTTCGCGGATTAGCAATCAGCCCCAGCATTTT.

This chain uses TRBV27 with TRBJ2-6; 9 bases line up with TRBD1. V was pared by 4 bases and J by 1 base, with 8 bases of the junction left unmatched. This CDR3 comprises 18 residues. The germline V gene has CDR1 MNHEY and CDR2 SMNVEV (reference sequence). The CDR3 region has the DNA TGTGCCAGCAGTTCAAGGACAGGGGAGGGTTCTGGGGCCAACGTCCTGACTTTC. Amino acid sequence: CASSSRTGEGSGANVLTF.

Details on this clone: The junction does not match germline at one end; this may be a read error. The V gene is TRBV27, the J gene TRBJ2-1; weak D call: TRBD2 (5 bases). Looked up from germline, CDR1 is MNHEY and CDR2 is SMNVEV (reference sequence). This CDR3 has 13 residues. Here the CDR3 reads CASGFTSFNEQFF. The CDR3 region has the DNA TGTGCCAGCGGTTTTACTAGTTTCAATGAGCAGTTCTTC.

J is TRBJ2-7 and V is TRBV5-4; 13 bases match TRBD2. This CDR3 is built from 15 residues. The junction had 1 base not matched to a gene; V was cut back by 3 bases and J by 1 base. The germline V gene encodes CDR1 SGHNT and CDR2 YYREEE (reference sequence). The CDR3 protein is CASSSGLAGSYEQYF. The CDR3 region has the DNA TGTGCCAGCAGCTCGGGACTAGCGGGGTCCTACGAGCAGTACTTC. The complete variable domain, with remaining parts taken from reference TRBV5-4 and TRBJ2-7, reads ETGVTQSPTHLIKTRGQQVTLRCSSQSGHNTVSWYQQALGQGPQFIFQYYREEENGRGNFPPRFSGLQFPNYSSELNVNALELDDSALYLCASSSGLAGSYEQYFGPGTRLTVT.

This chain connects TRBV10-3 to TRBJ2-3; TRBD2 matches 7 bases. Germline values: CDR1 ENHRY, CDR2 SYGVKD. This CDR3 is 17 amino acids long. J gave up 3 bases and V 0 bases, and 9 bases lay outside the gene matches. The CDR3 coding sequence is TGTGCCATCAGTGAGTCAGGGACTACAACTCTAACAGATACGCAGTATTTT. Protein product: CAISESGTTTLTDTQYF.

The chain uses TRBV5-4 and TRBJ1-3; TRBD1 aligns across 10 bases. CDR1 is SGHNT, CDR2 YYREEE, per germline (reference sequence). The CDR3 contains 16 residues. After removal of 3 bases from V and 2 bases from J, the junction contained 5 bases not matched to a gene. The CDR3 loop is CASSSDRGYAGNTIYF. DNA for the CDR3: TGTGCCAGCAGCTCGGACAGGGGGTATGCTGGAAACACCATATATTTT.

On this clone: One end of the junction fails to match germline, which may point to a read error. The chain couples TRBV7-9 to TRBJ1-2, with D unclear. The CDR3 loop spans 13 amino acids. Germline V gives CDR1 SEHNR, CDR2 FQNEAQ (reference sequence). CDR3 in amino acids: CASSSLTRDLEAF. The CDR3 bases are TGTGCCAGCAGCTCCCTGACCCGGGATCTAGAGGCCTTC.

The chain recombines TRBV7-9 with TRBJ2-1, with 12 nucleotides matching TRBD2. The CDR3 runs 16 residues. Germline values: CDR1 SEHNR, CDR2 FQNEAQ (reference sequence). J gave up 2 bases and V 5 bases, and 4 bases lay outside the gene matches. The CDR3 region has the DNA TGTGCCAGCAGCGTATGGACTAGCGGGACCTACAATGAGCAGTTCTTC. Its translation is CASSVWTSGTYNEQFF.

The V and J genes are TRBV27 and TRBJ1-2; TRBD1 might be the D (6 bases). The CDR3 spans 13 residues. CDR1 MNHEY and CDR2 SMNVEV come from the germline V gene (reference sequence). Trimming cost V 2 bases and J 8 bases, with 12 bases left between them. The CDR3 loop is CASSLPAGDGYTF. CDR3 coding DNA: TGTGCCAGCAGTTTACCGGCAGGGGACGGCTACACCTTC.